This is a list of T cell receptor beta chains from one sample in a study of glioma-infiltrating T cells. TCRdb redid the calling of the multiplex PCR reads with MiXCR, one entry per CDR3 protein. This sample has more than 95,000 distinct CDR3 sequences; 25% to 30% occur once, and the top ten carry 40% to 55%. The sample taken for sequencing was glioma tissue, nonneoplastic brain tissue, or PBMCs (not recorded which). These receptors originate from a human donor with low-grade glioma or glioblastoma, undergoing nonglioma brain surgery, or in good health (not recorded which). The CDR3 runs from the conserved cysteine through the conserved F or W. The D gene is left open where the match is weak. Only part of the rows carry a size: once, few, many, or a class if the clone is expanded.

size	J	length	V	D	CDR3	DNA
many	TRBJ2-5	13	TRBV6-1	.	CASIEDLEETQYF	TGTGCCAGCATTGAGGACCTGGAAGAGACCCAGTACTTC
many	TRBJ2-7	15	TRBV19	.	CASSMLSGGSYEQYF	TGTGCCAGTAGTATGTTGTCAGGAGGCTCCTACGAGCAGTACTTC
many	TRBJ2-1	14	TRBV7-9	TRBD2	CASSWGGSYNEQFF	TGTGCCAGCAGCTGGGGGGGCTCCTACAATGAGCAGTTCTTC
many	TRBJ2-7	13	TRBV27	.	CASSRRGTYEQYF	TGTGCCAGCAGTCGACGGGGGACCTACGAGCAGTACTTC
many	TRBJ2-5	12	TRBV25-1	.	CASQQLQETQYF	TGTGCCAGCCAACAGTTGCAAGAGACCCAGTACTTC
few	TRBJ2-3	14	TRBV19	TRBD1	CASQTGGGSDTQYF	TGTGCCAGCCAGACAGGGGGCGGGTCAGATACGCAGTATTTT
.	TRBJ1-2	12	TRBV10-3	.	CAISESDYGYTF	TGTGCCATCAGTGAGTCTGACTATGGCTACACCTTC
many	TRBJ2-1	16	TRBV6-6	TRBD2	CASSYSTGGLGNEQFF	TGTGCCAGCAGTTACTCGACGGGGGGGCTGGGAAATGAGCAGTTCTTC
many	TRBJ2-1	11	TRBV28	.	CASSFRGSQFF	TGTGCCAGCAGTTTCCGGGGTAGTCAGTTCTTC
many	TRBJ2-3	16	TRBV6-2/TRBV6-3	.	CASSYSPYRRTDTQYF	TGTGCCAGCAGTTACTCCCCATATAGGCGCACAGATACGCAGTATTTT
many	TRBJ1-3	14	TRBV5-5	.	CASSLLGSGNTIYF	TGTGCCAGCAGCTTATTAGGCTCTGGAAACACCATATATTTT
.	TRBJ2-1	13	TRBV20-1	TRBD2	CSASSGVSGEQFF	TGCAGTGCTTCTAGCGGGGTTTCGGGTGAGCAGTTCTTC
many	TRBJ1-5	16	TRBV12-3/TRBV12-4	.	CASSLDSLGVGQPQHF	TGTGCCAGCAGTTTAGATAGTTTGGGAGTTGGTCAGCCCCAGCATTTT
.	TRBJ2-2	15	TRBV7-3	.	CASSPGVLWTGELFF	TGTGCCAGCAGCCCCGGGGTATTATGGACCGGGGAGCTGTTTTTT
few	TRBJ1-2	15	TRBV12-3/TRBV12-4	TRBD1	CASSPNRDRADGYTF	TGTGCCAGCAGCCCTAACCGGGACAGGGCAGATGGCTACACCTTC
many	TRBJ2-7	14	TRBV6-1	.	CASSRGQLAYEQYF	TGTGCCAGCAGTCGCGGACAGCTTGCCTACGAGCAGTACTTC
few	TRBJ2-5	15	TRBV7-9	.	CASSTSETYQETQYF	TGTGCCAGCAGCACTAGTGAAACGTACCAAGAGACCCAGTACTTC
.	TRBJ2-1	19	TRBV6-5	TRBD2	CASSSYGTSEGPPYNEQFF	TGTGCCAGCAGTTCCTATGGGACTAGCGAGGGGCCCCCTTACAATGAGCAGTTCTTC
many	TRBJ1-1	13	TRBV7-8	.	CASSLNRGTEAFF	TGTGCCAGCAGCTTAAATAGAGGAACTGAAGCTTTCTTT
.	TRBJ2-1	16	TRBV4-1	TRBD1	CASSQDRTGGLNEQFF	TGCGCCAGCAGCCAAGATAGAACAGGGGGGCTCAATGAGCAGTTCTTC
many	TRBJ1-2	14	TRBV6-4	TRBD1	CASSLDREGHGYTF	TGTGCCAGCAGTTTGGACAGGGAGGGACATGGCTACACCTTC
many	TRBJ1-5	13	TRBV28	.	CASSLTSNQPQHF	TGTGCCAGCAGTCTCACTAGCAATCAGCCCCAGCATTTT
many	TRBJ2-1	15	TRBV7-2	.	CASSFLAFSYNEQFF	TGTGCCAGCAGCTTTCTGGCATTCTCCTACAATGAGCAGTTCTTC
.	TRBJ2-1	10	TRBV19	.	CASRVGEQFF	TGTGCCAGTAGAGTGGGTGAGCAGTTCTTC
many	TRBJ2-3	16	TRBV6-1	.	CASSLLGVLSTDTQYF	TGTGCCAGCAGCTTACTGGGGGTTCTGAGCACAGATACGCAGTATTTT
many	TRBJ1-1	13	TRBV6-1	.	CAGSKGLNTEAFF	TGTGCCGGATCAAAGGGTCTAAACACTGAAGCTTTCTTT
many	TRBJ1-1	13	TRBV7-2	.	CASSPQRGSEAFF	TGTGCCAGCAGCCCTCAAAGGGGGAGTGAAGCTTTCTTT
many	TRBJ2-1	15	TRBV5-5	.	CASSVRDSGVDEQFF	TGTGCCAGCAGCGTCCGGGACTCAGGGGTCGATGAGCAGTTCTTC
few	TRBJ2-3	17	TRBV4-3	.	CASSQEGAGTSTDTQYF	TGCGCCAGCAGCCAAGAGGGGGCAGGGACTAGCACAGATACGCAGTATTTT
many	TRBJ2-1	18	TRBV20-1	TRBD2	CSARARPSGGPAGNEQFF	TGCAGTGCTAGAGCCCGGCCTAGCGGGGGACCTGCGGGCAATGAGCAGTTCTTC
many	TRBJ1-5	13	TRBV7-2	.	CASSRQENQPQHF	TGTGCCAGCAGCCGACAGGAAAATCAGCCCCAGCATTTT
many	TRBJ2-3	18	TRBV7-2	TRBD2	CASSLTTSGGSSTDTQYF	TGTGCCAGCAGCTTAACTACTAGCGGGGGCTCTAGCACAGATACGCAGTATTTT
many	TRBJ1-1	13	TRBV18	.	CASSPQVSTEAFF	TGTGCCAGCTCTCCCCAGGTGAGCACTGAAGCTTTCTTT
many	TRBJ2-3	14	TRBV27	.	CASTSWGLTDTQYF	TGTGCCAGCACTTCGTGGGGGCTCACAGATACGCAGTATTTT
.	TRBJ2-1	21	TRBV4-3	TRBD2	CASSQRRLAGGPEFSYNEQFF	TGCGCCAGCAGCCAACGGCGTCTAGCGGGGGGGCCGGAGTTCTCCTACAATGAGCAGTTCTTC
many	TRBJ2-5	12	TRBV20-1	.	CSARQAQETQYF	TGCAGTGCTAGGCAGGCCCAAGAGACCCAGTACTTC
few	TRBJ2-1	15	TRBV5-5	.	CASSRTYDSYNEQFF	TGTGCCAGCAGCCGGACTTACGACTCCTACAATGAGCAGTTCTTC
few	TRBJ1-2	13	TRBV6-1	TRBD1	CASSNRGEYGYTF	TGTGCCAGCAGCAACAGGGGGGAGTATGGCTACACCTTC
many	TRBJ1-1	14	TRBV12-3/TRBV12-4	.	CASSIPPGHIEAFF	TGTGCCAGCAGTATTCCACCGGGACACATTGAAGCTTTCTTT
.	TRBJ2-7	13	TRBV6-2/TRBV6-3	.	CASRPNQESEQYF	TGTGCCAGCAGGCCAAATCAGGAGTCGGAGCAGTACTTC
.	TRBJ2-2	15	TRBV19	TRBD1	CASSFNSQGTGELFF	TGTGCCAGTAGCTTCAATTCACAGGGGACCGGGGAGCTGTTTTTT
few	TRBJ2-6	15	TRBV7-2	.	CASSLWGTGANVLTF	TGTGCCAGCAGCTTATGGGGAACTGGGGCCAACGTCCTGACTTTC
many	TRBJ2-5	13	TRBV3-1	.	CASSQSNQETQYF	TGTGCCAGCAGCCAATCAAACCAAGAGACCCAGTACTTC
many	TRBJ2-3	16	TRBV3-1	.	CASSQERGKRLDTQYF	TGTGCCAGCAGCCAAGAACGGGGAAAGAGGTTGGATACGCAGTATTTT
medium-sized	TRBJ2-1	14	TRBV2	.	CASSPTTIGSEQFF	TGTGCCAGCAGTCCTACGACGATCGGATCTGAGCAGTTCTTC